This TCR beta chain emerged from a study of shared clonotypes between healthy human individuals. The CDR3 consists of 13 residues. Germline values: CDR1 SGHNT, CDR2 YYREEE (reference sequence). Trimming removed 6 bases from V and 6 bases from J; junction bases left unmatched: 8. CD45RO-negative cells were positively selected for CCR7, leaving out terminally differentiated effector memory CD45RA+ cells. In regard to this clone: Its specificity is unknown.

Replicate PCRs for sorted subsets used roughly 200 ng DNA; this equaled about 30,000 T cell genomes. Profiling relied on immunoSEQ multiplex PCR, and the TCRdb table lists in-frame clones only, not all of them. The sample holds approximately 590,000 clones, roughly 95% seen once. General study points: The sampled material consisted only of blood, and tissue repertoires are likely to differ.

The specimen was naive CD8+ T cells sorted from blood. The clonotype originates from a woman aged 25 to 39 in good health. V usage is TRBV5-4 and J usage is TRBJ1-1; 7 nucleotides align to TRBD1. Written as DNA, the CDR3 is TGTGCCAGCACCGTTGACAGGGCGGCTGAAGCTTTCTTT. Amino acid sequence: CASTVDRAAEAFF. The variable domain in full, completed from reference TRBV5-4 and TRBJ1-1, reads ETGVTQSPTHLIKTRGQQVTLRCSSQSGHNTVSWYQQALGQGPQFIFQYYREEENGRGNFPPRFSGLQFPNYSSELNVNALELDDSALYLCASTVDRAAEAFFGQGTRLTVV.